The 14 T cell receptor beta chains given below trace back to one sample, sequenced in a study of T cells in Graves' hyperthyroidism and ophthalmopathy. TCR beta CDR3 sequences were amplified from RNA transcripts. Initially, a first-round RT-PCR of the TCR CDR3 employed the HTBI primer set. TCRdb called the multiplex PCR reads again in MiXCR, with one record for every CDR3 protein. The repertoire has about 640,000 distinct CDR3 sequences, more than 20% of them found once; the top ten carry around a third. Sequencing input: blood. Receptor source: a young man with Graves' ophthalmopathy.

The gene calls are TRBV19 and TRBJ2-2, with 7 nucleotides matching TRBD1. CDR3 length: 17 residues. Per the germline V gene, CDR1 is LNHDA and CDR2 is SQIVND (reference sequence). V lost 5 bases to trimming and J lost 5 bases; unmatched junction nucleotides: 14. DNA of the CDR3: TGTGCCAGTAGTTCTCGTCCAACGGACAGGTTTACCGGGGAGCTGTTTTTT. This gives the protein CASSSRPTDRFTGELFF.

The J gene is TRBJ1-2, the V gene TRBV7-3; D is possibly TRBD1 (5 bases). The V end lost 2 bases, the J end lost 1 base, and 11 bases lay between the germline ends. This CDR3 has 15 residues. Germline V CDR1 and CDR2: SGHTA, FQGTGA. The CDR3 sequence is CASSLLAGRNYGYTF. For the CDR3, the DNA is TGTGCCAGCAGCTTATTAGCAGGGCGTAACTATGGCTACACCTTC.

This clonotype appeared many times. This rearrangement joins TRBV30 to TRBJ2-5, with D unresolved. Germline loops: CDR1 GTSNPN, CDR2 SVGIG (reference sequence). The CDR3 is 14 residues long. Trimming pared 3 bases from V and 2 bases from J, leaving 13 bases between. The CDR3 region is CAWSTGRQQETQYF. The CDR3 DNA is TGTGCCTGGAGCACCGGCAGGCAGCAAGAGACCCAGTACTTC.

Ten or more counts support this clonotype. CDR3 sequence reads: CASSRAALGLEQFF. In DNA, the CDR3 is TGTGCCAGCAGCCGAGCAGCCCTTGGTCTGGAGCAGTTCTTC. The gene calls are TRBV14 and TRBJ2-1; D gene uncertain. With 4 bases removed from V and 10 bases from J, the gap between germline ends came to 17 bases. This CDR3 is built from 14 residues. Germline V CDR1 and CDR2: SGHDN, FVKESK.

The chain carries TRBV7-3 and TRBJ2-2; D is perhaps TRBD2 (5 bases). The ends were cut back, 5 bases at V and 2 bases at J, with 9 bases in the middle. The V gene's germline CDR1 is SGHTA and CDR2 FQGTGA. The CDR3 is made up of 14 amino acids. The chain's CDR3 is CASSPGVNTGELFF. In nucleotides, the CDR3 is TGTGCCAGCAGCCCCGGGGTAAACACCGGGGAGCTGTTTTTT.

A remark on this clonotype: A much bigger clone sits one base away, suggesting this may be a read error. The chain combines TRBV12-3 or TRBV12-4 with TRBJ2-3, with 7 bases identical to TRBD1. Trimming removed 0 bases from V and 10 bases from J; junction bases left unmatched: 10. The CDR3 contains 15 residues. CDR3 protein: CASSLADRTEDAQYF. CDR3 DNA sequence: TGTGCCAGCAGTTTAGCGGACAGGACTGAGGATGCGCAGTATTTT.

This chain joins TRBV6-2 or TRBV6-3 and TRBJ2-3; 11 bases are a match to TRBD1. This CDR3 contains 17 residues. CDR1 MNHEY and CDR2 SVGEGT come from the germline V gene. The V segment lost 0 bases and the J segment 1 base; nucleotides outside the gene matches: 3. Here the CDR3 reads CASSYSGQGVGTDTQYF. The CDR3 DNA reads TGTGCCAGCAGTTACTCGGGACAGGGGGTAGGCACAGATACGCAGTATTTT.

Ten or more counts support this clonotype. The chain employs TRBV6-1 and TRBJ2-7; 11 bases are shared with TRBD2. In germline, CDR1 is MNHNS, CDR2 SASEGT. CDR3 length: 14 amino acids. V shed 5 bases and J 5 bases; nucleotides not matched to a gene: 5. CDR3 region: CASSLTSGVNEQYF. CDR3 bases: TGTGCCAGCAGTCTGACTAGCGGGGTCAACGAGCAGTACTTC.

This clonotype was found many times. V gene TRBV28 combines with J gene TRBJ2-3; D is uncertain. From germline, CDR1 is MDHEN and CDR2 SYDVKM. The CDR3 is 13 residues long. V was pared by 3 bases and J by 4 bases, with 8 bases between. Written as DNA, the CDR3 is TGTGCCAGCAGTTTGCAAAATCCAGATACGCAGTATTTT. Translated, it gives CASSLQNPDTQYF. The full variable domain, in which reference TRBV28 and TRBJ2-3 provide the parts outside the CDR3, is DVKVTQSSRYLVKRTGEKVFLECVQDMDHENMFWYRQDPGLGLRLIYFSYDVKMKEKGDIPEGYSVSREKKERFSLILESASTNQTSMYLCASSLQNPDTQYFGPGTRLTVL.

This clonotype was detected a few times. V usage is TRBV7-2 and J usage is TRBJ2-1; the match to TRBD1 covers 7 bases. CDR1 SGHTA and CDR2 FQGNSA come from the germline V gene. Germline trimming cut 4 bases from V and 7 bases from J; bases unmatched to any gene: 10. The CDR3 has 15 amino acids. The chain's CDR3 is CASSSRRDRVNEQFF. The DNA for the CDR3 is TGTGCCAGCAGCTCCCGCCGGGACAGAGTAAATGAGCAGTTCTTC.

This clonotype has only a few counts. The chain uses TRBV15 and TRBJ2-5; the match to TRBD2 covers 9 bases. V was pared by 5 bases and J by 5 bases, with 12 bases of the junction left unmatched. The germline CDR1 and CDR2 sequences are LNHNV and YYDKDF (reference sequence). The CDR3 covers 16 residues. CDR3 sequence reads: CATSGPSGAGGETQYF. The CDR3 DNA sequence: TGTGCCACCAGCGGCCCTAGCGGGGCTGGTGGTGAGACCCAGTACTTC. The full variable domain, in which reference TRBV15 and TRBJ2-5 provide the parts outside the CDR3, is DAMVIQNPRYQVTQFGKPVTLSCSQTLNHNVMYWYQQKSSQAPKLLFHYYDKDFNNEADTPDNFQSRRPNTSFCFLDIRSPGLGDTAMYLCATSGPSGAGGETQYFGPGTRLLVL.

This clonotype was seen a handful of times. The CDR3 loop is CAISGGITYNEQFF. The DNA for the CDR3 is TGTGCCATCTCTGGGGGTATTACCTACAATGAGCAGTTCTTC. The gene calls are TRBV7-9 and TRBJ2-1; D tentatively fits TRBD1 or TRBD2 (5 bases each). V was cut by 10 bases and J by 2 bases, with 15 bases left in between. The V gene's germline CDR1 is SEHNR and CDR2 FQNEAQ (reference sequence). CDR3 length equals 14 residues.

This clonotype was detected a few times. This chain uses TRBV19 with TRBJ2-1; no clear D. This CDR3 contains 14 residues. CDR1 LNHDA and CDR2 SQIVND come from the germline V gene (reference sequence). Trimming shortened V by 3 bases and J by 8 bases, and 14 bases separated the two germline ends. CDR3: CASSMSSGWDEQFF. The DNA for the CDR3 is TGTGCCAGTAGTATGTCTTCGGGTTGGGATGAGCAGTTCTTC. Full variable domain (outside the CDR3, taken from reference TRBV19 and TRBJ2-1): DGGITQSPKYLFRKEGQNVTLSCEQNLNHDAMYWYRQDPGQGLRLIYYSQIVNDFQKGDIAEGYSVSREKKESFPLTVTSAQKNPTAFYLCASSMSSGWDEQFFGPGTRLTVL.

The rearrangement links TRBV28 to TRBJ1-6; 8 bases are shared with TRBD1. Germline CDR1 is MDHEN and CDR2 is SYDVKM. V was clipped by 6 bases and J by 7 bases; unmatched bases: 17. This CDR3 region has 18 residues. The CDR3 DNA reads TGTGCCAGCAGCCCCGCAGGGGGCGCCGGGGTAGGCAATTCACCCCTCCACTTT. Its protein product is CASSPAGGAGVGNSPLHF.